The rows below give T cell receptor beta chains drawn from one sample of a study of pediatric ulcerative colitis. Libraries were prepared by immunoSEQ multiplex PCR; TCRdb keeps only in-frame clonotypes and omits some of them. The sample lists tens of thousands of clones; approximately 87% were seen once. Sequences were obtained from blood. The receptor source for this set is a boy aged 5-17 years who was a control in a study of pediatric ulcerative colitis. Each CDR3 is given with its conserved first and last residue. Fields, in order: D gene, V gene, CDR3 length, J gene, CDR3 protein, CDR3 DNA. D genes are given only for firm matches.

TRBD1	TRBV2	15	TRBJ2-3	CASSYMDRGTDTQYF	TGTGCCAGCAGTTACATGGACAGGGGCACAGATACGCAGTATTTT
.	TRBV6-5	15	TRBJ1-3	CASSYSRGNGNTIYF	TGTGCCAGCAGTTACTCGAGGGGGAATGGAAACACCATATATTTT
.	TRBV9	14	TRBJ2-3	CASSVSAPTDTQYF	TGTGCCAGCAGCGTCTCAGCCCCAACGGATACGCAGTATTTT
TRBD2	TRBV7-8	15	TRBJ2-1	CASSQGLAGHNEQFF	TGTGCCAGCAGCCAGGGACTAGCGGGCCACAATGAGCAGTTCTTC
.	TRBV4-1	12	TRBJ2-7	CASRGYGDEQYF	TGCGCCAGCAGGGGGTATGGAGACGAGCAGTACTTC
.	TRBV7-9	15	TRBJ2-1	CASSLVNPRENEQFF	TGTGCCAGCAGCTTAGTTAACCCGAGGGAGAATGAGCAGTTCTTC
.	TRBV4-3	19	TRBJ1-6	CASSQDLWTESSYNSPLHF	TGCGCCAGCAGCCAAGATCTTTGGACCGAGAGCTCCTATAATTCACCCCTCCACTTT
TRBD2	TRBV5-1	14	TRBJ2-1	CASSGGVSYNEQFF	TGCGCCAGCTCTGGGGGGGTAAGCTACAATGAGCAGTTCTTC
TRBD2	TRBV5-1	16	TRBJ2-1	CASSLSGTSISNEQFF	TGCGCCAGCAGCTTGTCCGGGACTAGTATCTCCAATGAGCAGTTCTTC
.	TRBV7-2	12	TRBJ2-4	CASSPLGGIQYF	TGTGCCAGCAGCCCGTTGGGTGGCATTCAGTACTTC
TRBD1	TRBV5-1	15	TRBJ1-3	CASSLGDRRGNTIYF	TGCGCCAGCAGCTTGGGGGACAGGCGCGGAAACACCATATATTTT
.	TRBV29-1	11	TRBJ2-7	CSGTVSYEQYF	TGCAGCGGGACAGTCTCCTACGAGCAGTACTTC
.	TRBV15	16	TRBJ2-1	CATSSRGVSSYNEQFF	TGTGCCACCAGCTCCCGCGGCGTGAGCTCCTACAATGAGCAGTTCTTC
TRBD1	TRBV6-1	14	TRBJ2-3	CACKGGQDSDTQYF	TGTGCCTGTAAGGGTGGACAGGACTCAGATACGCAGTATTTT
TRBD2	TRBV7-3	14	TRBJ2-7	CASSALAGGGEQYF	TGTGCCAGCAGCGCACTAGCGGGAGGGGGCGAGCAGTACTTC
.	TRBV30	13	TRBJ2-4	CAWSKGAKNIQYF	TGTGCCTGGAGTAAAGGGGCCAAAAACATTCAGTACTTC
.	TRBV18	13	TRBJ2-5	CASSPGAKETQYF	TGTGCCAGCTCACCCGGAGCTAAAGAGACCCAGTACTTC
.	TRBV7-6	14	TRBJ2-3	CASSSRGFTDTQYF	TGTGCCAGCAGCTCCAGGGGTTTCACAGATACGCAGTATTTT